This T cell receptor beta chain came from a study of OX40 agonist ivuxolimab in advanced cancers. Findings and limits, study-wide: Expanded clones belonging to CD8+ T cells outnumbered, on average, those of CD4+.

Notes on this clone: The target antigen is unknown. One end of the junction varies from germline; a read error may be responsible.

CDR1 and CDR2 from the germline V gene are SSHAT and FNYEAQ (reference sequence). This CDR3 is built from 16 residues. Samples of blood were obtained at baseline, on cycle 4 day 1, and on cycle 7 day 1. The repertoire was sequenced with immunoSEQ multiplex PCR; TCRdb's copy has only in-frame clones and lacks some. In the table there are 70,000 to 85,000 clones, around 94% of which are singletons. The chain links TRBV7-7 to TRBJ2-2; a weak D match, TRBD2 (5 bases). This receptor was taken from an adult with an advanced solid tumor such as melanoma, head and neck, liver or kidney cancer. This material consisted of CD4+ or CD8+ T cells sorted from blood, taken in a trial of the OX40 agonist ivuxolimab. The CDR3 here is CASSLGPGGNTGELFF. The CDR3 DNA reads TGTGCTAGCAGCTTAGGTCCAGGAGGGAACACCGGGGAGCTGTTTTTT.